This T cell receptor beta chain appears in the sequencing data of a study of blood T cell repertoires in COVID-19. Study-wide background: Researchers got acute and convalescent COVID-19 samples from the United States, Italy and Spain. T cells, B-cell-depleted T cells, or PBMCs provided the cDNA or gDNA that served as material.

Trimming shortened V by 8 bases and J by 3 bases, and 14 bases separated the two germline ends. This CDR3 contains 13 residues. Per the germline V gene, CDR1 is SGHTA and CDR2 is FQGNSA. In the authors' workflow: Amplification of reference gene primers was used by the study to estimate nucleated cell counts. Sequenced by immunoSEQ multiplex PCR; TCRdb stores in-frame clones only, minus some. D and trimming come from the DNA, and the V and J calls and clone size come from that table. The table records 90,000 to 110,000 clones, 81% of them present only once. The receptor's source is a woman between 65 and 79 years old with acute or convalescent COVID-19. The sequencing input was peripheral blood. The rearrangement uses TRBV7-2 and TRBJ2-7, with D hard to call. The CDR3, as DNA: TGTGCCAGCTCTGTGGCAGGCGACTACGAGCAGTACTTC. Translated: CASSVAGDYEQYF.